This TCR beta chain was identified in a study of neurological immune-mediated disorders. Overall study results and limits: Multiple sclerosis was found to have the least TCR clonal expansion, below healthy controls, and HTLV-1-associated myelopathy the most. The absence of shared CDR3 amino acid sequences among expanded clones across subjects suggests private repertoires in all groups.

Many counts were recorded for this clonotype. Its antigen is not known. A 10-nucleotide random UMI tagged transcripts in template-switch 5'RACE cDNA synthesis. MiXCR, applied by TCRdb to the 5' RACE reads, yields one record per CDR3 protein. The repertoire includes about 80,000 distinct CDR3 sequences, approximately 5% of them detected once, and less than 2.5% sits in the top ten. V was pared by 5 bases and J by 5 bases, with 3 bases of the junction left unmatched. There are 13 residues in the CDR3. Germline loops: CDR1 SGHVS, CDR2 FNYEAQ. Sequences were obtained from PBMCs. The TCR originated in a woman aged 25-40 years with multiple sclerosis. The gene calls are TRBV7-6 and TRBJ1-2; 9 bases align to TRBD1. The CDR3 DNA reads TGTGCCAGCAGCCCGGACAGGGGATATGGCTACACCTTC. Amino acids: CASSPDRGYGYTF.